These 22 T cell receptor beta chains share one sample of origin, sequenced in a study of cytomegalovirus exposure and HLA in healthy donors. PCR primers comprised 60 Vbeta and 13 Jbeta primers. Some clones are missing from TCRdb's copy, which holds only in-frame ones; the method was immunoSEQ multiplex PCR. The data show some 170,000 clones, around 77% seen once. Sequenced input: PBMCs. Every receptor here comes from a woman aged 25-40 years in good health and CMV-seronegative.

The V and J genes are TRBV6-5 and TRBJ2-7; 10 nucleotides agree with TRBD2. This CDR3 is built from 15 residues. Losses at the gene ends were 2 bases for V and 3 bases for J; bases not matched to a gene: 4. Germline loops: CDR1 MNHEY, CDR2 SVGAGI. The CDR3 here is CASSYGPSGSYEQYF. The CDR3 coding sequence is TGTGCCAGCAGTTACGGGCCTAGCGGGAGCTACGAGCAGTACTTC.

The count of this clone is one. The gene calls are TRBV4-3 and TRBJ2-2; D might be TRBD2 (5 bases). The length of the CDR3 is 17 residues. V dropped 2 bases and J dropped 6 bases, with 19 bases sitting between them. CDR1 is LGHNA and CDR2 is YSLEER in the germline V gene. The CDR3 here is CASSQMLLAPLSGELFF. DNA of the CDR3: TGCGCCAGCAGCCAAATGCTTCTAGCCCCGCTCTCCGGGGAGCTGTTTTTT.

The V gene is TRBV7-9, the J gene TRBJ1-2, with 7 bases fitting TRBD1. Per the germline V gene, CDR1 is SEHNR and CDR2 is FQNEAQ (reference sequence). This CDR3 is built from 13 residues. Germline trimming cut 7 bases from V and 2 bases from J; bases unmatched to any gene: 4. CDR3 residues: CASTPTGNYGYTF. The CDR3 nucleotides are TGTGCCAGCACCCCGACAGGGAACTATGGCTACACCTTC.

Remarks on this clone: A read error may explain this, as a much larger clone is one base away. V usage is TRBV6-5 and J usage is TRBJ1-1; 7 nucleotides match TRBD1. CDR3 length: 14 residues. The germline V gene has CDR1 MNHEY and CDR2 SVGAGI. Here the CDR3 DNA reads TGTGCCAGCAGTGAAGGACAGGAGAACCCTGAAGCTTTCTTT. It specifies CASSEGQENPEAFF.

V and J are TRBV5-1 and TRBJ2-1, with 9 positions matching TRBD2. After removal of 3 bases from V and 6 bases from J, the junction contained 10 bases not matched to a gene. This CDR3 has 16 amino acids. The germline gives CDR1 SGHRS, CDR2 YFSETQ. The DNA for the CDR3 is TGCGCCAGCAGCTGGGGACTAGCTAGATCGGCCAATGAGCAGTTCTTC. Translated: CASSWGLARSANEQFF.

This sequence joins TRBV5-4 and TRBJ2-2; 10 nucleotides match TRBD2. The V and J ends lost 5 bases and 5 bases, in that order; junction bases with no gene match: 3. Per the germline V gene, CDR1 is SGHNT and CDR2 is YYREEE (reference sequence). This CDR3 region has 14 residues. In DNA form, the CDR3 reads TGTGCCAGCAGTTCTAGCGGGGGAACCGGGGAGCTGTTTTTT. Amino acids: CASSSSGGTGELFF. Drawing the rest from reference TRBV5-4 and TRBJ2-2, the complete variable domain is ETGVTQSPTHLIKTRGQQVTLRCSSQSGHNTVSWYQQALGQGPQFIFQYYREEENGRGNFPPRFSGLQFPNYSSELNVNALELDDSALYLCASSSSGGTGELFFGEGSRLTVL.

V usage is TRBV11-3 and J usage is TRBJ2-1; 9 bases fit TRBD1. The CDR3 has 19 residues. In germline, CDR1 is SGHNT, CDR2 YENEEA. J lost 3 bases, V lost 0 bases, and 12 bases had no gene match. CDR3 nucleotides: TGTGCCAGCAGCTTAGAGAGGGATACAGGGGGCTGCTACTACAATGAGCAGTTCTTC. Translating gives CASSLERDTGGCYYNEQFF.

The chain has TRBV5-1 and TRBJ2-1, with TRBD1 matching 8 bases. The CDR3 runs 11 residues. CDR1 and CDR2 from the germline V gene are SGHRS and YFSETQ. Unmatched junction bases numbered 3, after V lost 7 bases and J lost 9 bases. The CDR3 DNA follows: TGCGCCAGCCTCGGACAGGGTGAGCAGTTCTTC. It encodes CASLGQGEQFF.

The chain is built from TRBV5-1 and TRBJ1-1; a possible D gene is TRBD1 (6 bases). The CDR3 extends over 14 amino acids. Germline CDR1 is SGHRS and CDR2 is YFSETQ. Trimming removed 2 bases from V and 1 base from J, with 9 bases in between. Here the CDR3 reads CASSFWGQNTEAFF. The CDR3 DNA follows: TGCGCCAGCAGCTTCTGGGGGCAGAACACTGAAGCTTTCTTT. The whole variable domain, remainder taken from reference TRBV5-1 and TRBJ1-1, is KAGVTQTPRYLIKTRGQQVTLSCSPISGHRSVSWYQQTPGQGLQFLFEYFSETQRNKGNFPGRFSGRQFSNSRSEMNVSTLELGDSALYLCASSFWGQNTEAFFGQGTRLTVV.

The chain is built from TRBV29-1 and TRBJ2-3; D gene ambiguous. V was trimmed by 6 bases and J by 2 bases, leaving 12 bases between them. The CDR3 loop spans 13 amino acids. In germline, CDR1 is SQVTM, CDR2 ANQGSEA. The CDR3 nucleotides are TGCAGCGTGACGACCCGACTCACAGATACGCAGTATTTT. It codes for CSVTTRLTDTQYF.

This rearrangement joins TRBV28 to TRBJ2-5; TRBD1 matches at 8 bases. CDR3 length: 16 residues. V was clipped by 3 bases and J by 5 bases; unmatched bases: 11. Germline CDR1 reads MDHEN; CDR2 reads SYDVKM. The CDR3 loop is CASSFPDRGVGETQYF. The CDR3 nucleotides read TGTGCCAGCAGTTTTCCCGACAGGGGCGTAGGGGAGACCCAGTACTTC.

The chain joins TRBV5-4 to TRBJ2-5; 10 bases line up with TRBD1. J was trimmed by 11 bases and V by 4 bases; bases with no gene match: 14. CDR3 length: 15 amino acids. Germline V CDR1 and CDR2: SGHNT, YYREEE (reference sequence). CDR3 coding DNA: TGTGCCAGCAGCCCACCCCCTCCGGACAGGGGGGAGCAGTACTTC. Protein: CASSPPPPDRGEQYF.

V and J are TRBV5-8 and TRBJ1-1; 11 nucleotides align to TRBD1. The germline gives CDR1 SGHTS, CDR2 YDEGEE. The CDR3 runs 16 residues. J lost 3 bases, V lost 2 bases, and 6 bases had no gene match. This CDR3 is CASSFWTGGLHTEAFF. As DNA, the CDR3 is TGTGCCAGCAGCTTTTGGACAGGGGGCCTCCACACTGAAGCTTTCTTT.

In this sample, this clone turned up once. The CDR3 bases are TGCGCCAGCAGCTTGGCCTCTTCCACAGATACGCAGTATTTT. Amino acid sequence: CASSLASSTDTQYF. This chain joins TRBV5-1 and TRBJ2-3, with D hard to call. Germline V gives CDR1 SGHRS, CDR2 YFSETQ. Trimming shortened V by 0 bases and J by 2 bases, and 7 bases separated the two germline ends. The CDR3 is 14 residues long.

The rearrangement links TRBV2 to TRBJ2-1; TRBD2 matches at 10 bases. Germline CDR1 is SNHLY and CDR2 is FYNNEI. The CDR3 loop spans 15 amino acids. V was clipped by 3 bases and J by 2 bases; unmatched bases: 1. CDR3 bases: TGTGCCAGCAGTGAGCTAGCGGGAGCCTACAATGAGCAGTTCTTC. Its translation is CASSELAGAYNEQFF.

The chain combines TRBV19 with TRBJ1-1; 9 bases fit TRBD1. Trimming cost V 5 bases and J 6 bases; bases outside gene matches: 16. From germline, CDR1 is LNHDA and CDR2 SQIVND (reference sequence). The CDR3 length is 17 residues. CDR3 nucleotide sequence: TGTGCCAGTAGTCAAACCGGGACAGGGTTTGGTTTCTCTGAAGCTTTCTTT. It codes for CASSQTGTGFGFSEAFF.

About this clone itself: Other DNA variants within this sample encode the same CDR3. The chain uses TRBV5-1 and TRBJ2-3, with TRBD1 as a possible D gene (5 bases). Trimming cost V 0 bases and J 0 bases, with 11 bases left between them. The CDR3 loop spans 16 amino acids. The germline V gene encodes CDR1 SGHRS and CDR2 YFSETQ. CDR3 DNA: TGCGCCAGCAGCTTGGAAGGGGCCCCTAGCACAGATACGCAGTATTTT. Translated, it gives CASSLEGAPSTDTQYF.

J is TRBJ1-4 and V is TRBV7-9, with D unresolved. Trimming took off 1 base at V and 8 bases at J, with 14 bases between the two ends. Germline V lookup: CDR1 SEHNR, CDR2 FQNEAQ (reference sequence). The CDR3 is 15 residues long. CDR3 DNA: TGTGCCAGCAGCTTAGGAACCCTCGCACGGGAAAAACTGTTTTTT. This sequence encodes CASSLGTLAREKLFF.

The chain employs TRBV28 and TRBJ2-5; a weak D match, TRBD2 (6 bases). The DNA end is a closer match to TRBJ2-7, so the J assignment may be wrong. Germline CDR1 and CDR2: MDHEN and SYDVKM. This CDR3 contains 14 residues. CDR3 amino acids: CASRIGGERHEQYF. In DNA, the CDR3 is TGTGCCAGCAGGATCGGGGGAGAGCGACACGAGCAGTACTTC.

The chain links TRBV9 to TRBJ1-6, with D possibly TRBD1 on 5 matching bases. Between the trimmed V and J ends, which lost 0 bases and 9 bases, there was a span of 10 bases. Germline CDR1 reads SGDLS; CDR2 reads YYNGEE. CDR3 size: 14 residues. The CDR3 reads CASSVDGGGSPLHF. The CDR3 region has the DNA TGTGCCAGCAGCGTAGACGGGGGTGGTTCACCCCTCCACTTT.

The chain links TRBV5-1 to TRBJ1-5, with D possibly being TRBD1 (6 bases). This CDR3 spans 17 amino acids. Germline lookup yields CDR1 SGHRS and CDR2 YFSETQ. V was trimmed by 0 bases and J by 5 bases, leaving 18 bases between them. CDR3 sequence (DNA): TGCGCCAGCAGCTTGGGGGGTGGGACAAGCGGGGATCAGCCCCAGCATTTT. It is translated as CASSLGGGTSGDQPQHF.

This clone was seen a single time. The gene calls are TRBV9 and TRBJ1-2; D might be TRBD1 (6 bases). Per the germline V gene, CDR1 is SGDLS and CDR2 is YYNGEE. Trimming took 3 bases from V and 4 from J, leaving 13 bases between them. The CDR3 covers 14 residues. CDR3 sequence (DNA): TGTGCCAGCAGCGCGATAACAGGGTTCTATGGCTACACCTTC. Translation gives CASSAITGFYGYTF.